Sequencing of this T cell receptor beta chain was carried out in a study of T cells in Graves' hyperthyroidism and ophthalmopathy. This clonotype came up a few times. TCR beta CDR3 region amplification was performed from RNA transcripts. First-round RT-PCR of the TCR CDR3 relied on the HTBI primer set. MiXCR, applied by TCRdb to the multiplex PCR reads, yields one record per CDR3 protein. The repertoire has 640,000 or so distinct CDR3 sequences, around 15% of them found once; the top ten carry over 3.5%. Germline-derived CDR1 and CDR2 are SGHVS and FNYEAQ. CDR3 size: 16 residues. Trimming at V came to 1 base and at J to 7 bases, leaving 9 bases not matched to a gene.

The V and J genes are TRBV7-6 and TRBJ2-2; TRBD2 aligns across 7 bases. Sequenced input: blood. This receptor was obtained from a woman between 35 and 50 years old with Graves' ophthalmopathy. The CDR3 region has the DNA TGTGCCAGCAGCTTAGAGTCTAGCGGTGGGATCGGGGAGCTGTTTTTT. Translated, it gives CASSLESSGGIGELFF.